These T cell receptor beta chains were read from a single sample in a study of regulatory T cells in long-lasting Graves disease. MiXCR, applied by TCRdb to the multiplex PCR reads, yields one record per CDR3 protein. The sample carries around 510,000 distinct CDR3 sequences, less than 25% recorded once. The sequences come from peripheral blood mononuclear cells (PBMCs), collected when the disease was refractory, from a patient treated with antithyroid drugs. The source of these receptors is a female donor with Graves disease. The CDR3 runs from the conserved cysteine through the conserved F or W. The D gene is left open where the match is weak. Size tells how often a clone was seen (once, few, many) or the class of an expanded clone, and some rows leave it out.

abundance,d_gene,j_gene,v_gene,CDR3nt,CDR3aa
-,-,TRBJ2-5,TRBV28,TGTGCCAGCAGTTTAACCAGATGGAAGACCCAGTACTTC,CASSLTRWKTQYF
few,-,TRBJ1-2,TRBV19,TGTGCCAGTAGCCCCTCCGCAGGGGCCGTACAAGGCTACACCTTC,CASSPSAGAVQGYTF
-,-,TRBJ2-3,TRBV2,TGTGCCAGCAGTAAACTAGCAGCTAGCACAGATACGCAGTATTTT,CASSKLAASTDTQYF
-,-,TRBJ1-1,TRBV27,TGTGCCAGCAGTTCTATCCCCTCGGGATTGGGGGGAACTGAAGCTTTCTTT,CASSSIPSGLGGTEAFF
-,TRBD1,TRBJ2-7,TRBV11-2,TGTGCCAGCGGCTTTCACAGGGGGCTGTCCGAGCAGTACTTC,CASGFHRGLSEQYF
many,-,TRBJ1-2,TRBV28,TGTGCCAGCAGTCATGGGAGTGGCTACACCTTC,CASSHGSGYTF
many,-,TRBJ1-5,TRBV12-3/TRBV12-4,TGTGCCAGCGCGGGGGCCGGTCAGCCCCAGCATTTT,CASAGAGQPQHF
many,-,TRBJ1-4,TRBV16,TGTGCCAGCAGCCAAGCAGTGAGGACTAATGAAAAACTGTTTTTT,CASSQAVRTNEKLFF
few,-,TRBJ2-7,TRBV20-1,TGCAGTGCTAGAGGGGACTTTGCCGAGCAGTACTTC,CSARGDFAEQYF
many,TRBD1,TRBJ1-1,TRBV10-3,TGTGCCATCAGTGAGACCAAGACAGGGGGTGTTACTGAAGCTTTCTTT,CAISETKTGGVTEAFF
-,-,TRBJ1-5,TRBV6-2/TRBV6-3,TGTGCCAGCAGTTACGACGGGGGTTGTCAGCCCCAGCATTTT,CASSYDGGCQPQHF
-,TRBD2,TRBJ2-2,TRBV29-1,TGCAGCGTTATTCATGCAGCGGGGACCACCGGGGAGCTGTTTTTT,CSVIHAAGTTGELFF
many,-,TRBJ1-1,TRBV11-2,TGTGCCAGCAGCTTAGCATCCGGTTTCGATCGGGTACTCGCTGAAGCTTTCTTT,CASSLASGFDRVLAEAFF